The rows below give T cell receptor beta chains drawn from one sample of a study of control samples from healthy donors and cancer patients. Here immunoSEQ multiplex PCR was the method, and the copy in TCRdb shows in-frame clones only, minus some. The table records 75,000 to 100,000 clones, 88% of them present only once. The sequenced sample consisted of blood. These receptors were collected from a man aged 30 to 45 in good health. CDR3s include the opening cysteine and the closing phenylalanine or tryptophan. Clone size is given for some rows only: seen once, a few or many times, or a class if the clone is expanded.

-,TRBV29-1,CSVERLGDRANYGYTF
-,TRBV11-3,CASSLQIRTSGRNEQFF
-,TRBV15,CATSRGGEYTEAFF
-,TRBV27,CASSSPSSGNTIYF
-,TRBV29-1,CSVNREGSGSYEQYF
once,TRBV7-8,CASSLGSGSTEAFF
-,TRBV24-1,CATSDPLMNTQYF
-,TRBV14,CASSQQPRTYGLNEQFF
-,TRBV10-3,CAISEETGGGTEAFF
few,TRBV7-8,CASSPGTPPSDTQYF
-,TRBV7-9,CASSAVTHYEQYF
-,TRBV27,CASSSTGGWQPQHF
few,TRBV30,CAWSSTISSGWTNTGELFF
-,TRBV19,CASSINRGYNEQFF
once,TRBV4-1,CASSPGTSGEETQYF
once,TRBV6-6,CASSYGEGTTEAFF
-,TRBV6-2/TRBV6-3,CASSYSASQETQYF
-,TRBV27,CASRERELSPGELFF
-,TRBV5-5,CATGRDSDGVGYTF
-,TRBV7-2,CASSYRWTSGGSIEQYF
once,TRBV28,CASSLAGWAYNEQFF
-,TRBV5-1,CASSLWTSEETQYF
few,TRBV7-9,CASSLAAVGEAFF
-,TRBV7-2,CASSLTQGGYTF
-,TRBV2,CASSEGPGSQETQYF
-,TRBV10-2,CASSVQAGNTIYF
-,TRBV27,CASSSNRGNTEAFF
-,TRBV24-1,CATSASGDYNEQFF
-,TRBV11-1,CASSLALGQRAPLHF
-,TRBV2,CASSRDIGGAFTQPQHF
-,TRBV4-1,CASSQDGTSDTDTQYF
once,TRBV24-1,CATSDLVGDRYEQYF
few,TRBV15,CATSRDLERWGYTF
-,TRBV3-1/TRBV3-2,CASSQAGRGPEQYF
-,TRBV7-6,CASSLGTDEQYF
-,TRBV2,CASSRDRQETQYF
once,TRBV28,CASRVPGQGGLEKLFF
-,TRBV18,CASSPSGFGGWSYEQYF
-,TRBV6-4,CASSEEFGGTQYF
once,TRBV28,CASRGGSSYNSPLHF
-,TRBV2,CASSELGLGPYEQYF
-,TRBV5-6,CASSSGQGPWNTEAFF
-,TRBV30,CAWSRQGNEQFF
-,TRBV4-1,CASQGTSGSEQFF
-,TRBV6-6,CATGLLTTEHEQFF
-,TRBV28,CASSFGAAGDTQYF